This T cell receptor (beta chain) was obtained from a study of blood T cell repertoires in COVID-19. The wider study: Samples of COVID-19 (acute and convalescent) were obtained from the United States, Italy and Spain. The cDNA or gDNA used as material had been derived from T cells, B-cell-depleted T cells, or PBMCs.

Trimming cost V 7 bases and J 3 bases; bases outside gene matches: 2. The CDR3 is 13 amino acids. Source study methods: Counts of nucleated cells, estimated from reference gene primer amplification, were obtained. Sequenced by immunoSEQ multiplex PCR; TCRdb stores in-frame clones only, minus some. The V and J calls and clone size are taken from that table; D and trimming were inferred from the DNA. In the table there are fewer than 250,000 clones, approximately 86% of which are singletons. The sample taken for sequencing was peripheral blood. V and J are TRBV12-3 or TRBV12-4 and TRBJ1-1; 10 bases agree with TRBD1. This receptor was obtained from a man in his fifties or sixties with acute or convalescent COVID-19. This CDR3 is CASTGQGYTEAFF. DNA for the CDR3: TGTGCCAGCACGGGACAGGGGTACACTGAAGCTTTCTTT.